These 16 T cell receptor beta chains share one sample of origin, sequenced in a study of human T cells and chemical hapten exposure (dated by TCRdb to 2020 to 2023). This specimen's time point label, interpreted: patch test 3, about 24 weeks after DPC sensitization. This sample's treatment or condition label indicates: therapeutic diphenylcyclopropenone sensitization with weekly scalp DPC. Receptor libraries were prepared by RACE. This sample was sequenced with a NextSeq 500. TCRdb reworked the public reads: Q25 trimming with fastp, MiXCR clone assembly, productive beta chains retained. A single entry per CDR3 protein holds the most common genes and DNA from its merged rows. This sample gives about 160,000 distinct CDR3 sequences in total; 28% of them show up just once. The ten top clones hold 2.1% of the sample. The sample here was whole blood, taken in connection with sensitization to the hapten diphenylcyclopropenone (DPC). The receptors were gathered from a young woman with alopecia areata. Some clones in this sample may be carry-over from other donors' samples.

The chain is built from TRBV10-3 and TRBJ1-1; D gene unclear. This CDR3 is 13 amino acids long. Trimming took off 4 bases at V and 1 base at J, with 7 bases between the two ends. The V gene's germline CDR1 is ENHRY and CDR2 SYGVKD. This CDR3 is CAISGPTNTEAFF. The CDR3 DNA sequence: TGTGCCATCAGTGGACCTACGAACACTGAAGCTTTCTTT.

This clonotype has more than one count but fewer than ten. The V call is TRBV7-9, the J call TRBJ1-2; D unresolved. CDR1 and CDR2 from the germline V gene are SEHNR and FQNEAQ (reference sequence). Between the trimmed V and J ends, which lost 2 bases and 8 bases, there was a span of 18 bases. CDR3 length: 15 residues. CDR3 residues: CASSLSGEAAVGYTF. The CDR3 DNA follows: TGTGCCAGCAGCTTATCTGGGGAGGCCGCCGTGGGCTACACCTTC.

This clonotype was found a few times. The chain has TRBV28 and TRBJ1-1, with D unclear. V lost 5 bases and J lost 11, with 12 bases in between. CDR1 is MDHEN, CDR2 SYDVKM, per germline. The CDR3 runs to 11 residues. This chain's CDR3 is CASSHPPRAFF. The CDR3 DNA reads TGTGCCAGCAGTCACCCCCCGAGGGCTTTCTTT.

This sequence joins TRBV25-1 and TRBJ2-5, with 8 positions matching TRBD1. This CDR3 spans 16 amino acids. The germline CDR1 and CDR2 sequences are MGHDK and SYGVNS. J gave up 2 bases and V 0 bases, and 5 bases lay outside the gene matches. CDR3 sequence (DNA): TGTGCCAGCAGTGAATATCTCCGGACAGGGCAAGAGACCCAGTACTTC. It is translated as CASSEYLRTGQETQYF.

This rearrangement joins TRBV18 to TRBJ2-7; weak D call: TRBD1 (6 bases). The length of the CDR3 is 16 residues. The V and J ends lost 3 bases and 0 bases respectively, with 15 bases between them. The germline CDR1 and CDR2 sequences are KGHSH and LQKENI. The CDR3 here is CASSPSDRPISYEQYF. DNA of the CDR3: TGTGCCAGCTCACCCTCGGACAGACCCATCTCCTACGAGCAGTACTTC. Variable domain in full (rest from reference TRBV18 and TRBJ2-7): NAGVMQNPRHLVRRRGQEARLRCSPMKGHSHVYWYRQLPEEGLKFMVYLQKENIIDESGMPKERFSAEFPKEGPSILRIQQVVRGDSAAYFCASSPSDRPISYEQYFGPGTRLTVT.

This clonotype has a count of ten or more. The CDR3 here is CSVGAGGIAKNIQYF. For the CDR3, the DNA is TGCAGCGTTGGGGCAGGAGGTATAGCCAAAAACATTCAGTACTTC. The chain couples TRBV29-1 to TRBJ2-4; D may be TRBD2 (5 bases). V lost 4 bases and J 0 bases, leaving 13 bases between the germline ends. Germline V gene data show CDR1 as SQVTM and CDR2 as ANQGSEA. The CDR3 spans 15 residues.

The chain combines TRBV27 with TRBJ1-5; 9 nucleotides match TRBD1. Trimming at V came to 2 bases and at J to 6 bases, leaving 2 bases not matched to a gene. Germline CDR1 and CDR2: MNHEY and SMNVEV (reference sequence). The length of the CDR3 is 14 residues. CDR3 in amino acids: CASSLTGGFQPQHF. The CDR3 DNA reads TGTGCCAGCAGTTTAACAGGGGGCTTTCAGCCCCAGCATTTT.

This rearrangement joins TRBV18 to TRBJ2-5; no firm D call. CDR1 is KGHSH, CDR2 LQKENI, per germline. CDR3 length: 13 residues. Trimming stripped 4 bases from V and 1 base from J, with 7 bases between. CDR3 loop: CASSHDTQETQYF. CDR3 coding DNA: TGTGCCAGCTCACACGACACCCAAGAGACCCAGTACTTC.

The chain is built from TRBV3-1 and TRBJ1-2; D not resolved. There are 12 residues in the CDR3. CDR1 is LGHDT, CDR2 YNNKEL, per germline (reference sequence). The V end was cut by 7 bases, the J end by 5 bases, with 11 bases between. Here the CDR3 DNA reads TGTGCCAGCAATCGGGTAGGATATGGCTACACCTTC. Amino acids: CASNRVGYGYTF.

This clonotype turned up a few times. The J gene is TRBJ1-4, the V gene TRBV20-1; no clear D gene. Per the germline V gene, CDR1 is DFQATT and CDR2 is SNEGSKA (reference sequence). This CDR3 comprises 11 residues. Trimming took 5 bases from V and 8 from J, leaving 9 bases between them. Here the CDR3 DNA reads TGCAGTGCTTTCCGAACGGAAAAACTGTTTTTT. This translates into CSAFRTEKLFF.

The chain carries TRBV6-5 and TRBJ1-4; D uncertain. Trimming shortened V by 3 bases and J by 5 bases, and 7 bases separated the two germline ends. Germline CDR1 is MNHEY and CDR2 is SVGAGI. This CDR3 has 13 amino acids. The CDR3 here is CASSYRGNEKLFF. The CDR3 bases are TGTGCCAGCAGTTATCGCGGGAATGAAAAACTGTTTTTT.

The chain has TRBV10-2 and TRBJ1-2; possible D gene TRBD1, 6 bases. V was clipped by 3 bases and J by 8 bases, with 16 bases between them. The CDR3 has 14 amino acids. From germline, CDR1 is WSHSY and CDR2 SAAADI. The CDR3 reads CASSEQESGGGYTF. The CDR3 DNA reads TGCGCCAGCAGTGAACAAGAGTCGGGGGGCGGCTACACCTTC.

The gene calls are TRBV29-1 and TRBJ2-3; 9 positions match TRBD1. Germline V CDR1 and CDR2: SQVTM, ANQGSEA. The CDR3 is made up of 13 amino acids. V was clipped by 6 bases and J by 5 bases; unmatched bases: 6. For the CDR3, the DNA is TGCAGCGTCCGGGACAGGGTAGTAGATACGCAGTATTTT. Its protein product is CSVRDRVVDTQYF.

Ten or more counts support this clonotype. The genes are TRBV29-1 and TRBJ2-1; 7 nucleotides line up with TRBD2. Germline loops: CDR1 SQVTM, CDR2 ANQGSEA. V trimming: 4 bases; J trimming: 6 bases; junction bases outside the gene matches: 15. The CDR3 is 16 amino acids. CDR3 region: CSVGGLAGELGNEQFF. The CDR3 DNA sequence: TGCAGCGTTGGAGGACTGGCGGGAGAGTTAGGCAATGAGCAGTTCTTC.

The sample holds a few counts of this clonotype. The rearrangement uses TRBV27 and TRBJ1-1, with D uncertain. The germline V gene has CDR1 MNHEY and CDR2 SMNVEV (reference sequence). V dropped 3 bases and J dropped 4 bases, with 9 bases sitting between them. This CDR3 comprises 13 residues. CDR3 in amino acids: CASSLGETTEAFF. The CDR3 DNA follows: TGTGCCAGCAGTTTGGGCGAGACCACTGAAGCTTTCTTT.

This clonotype has a handful of counts. The J gene is TRBJ2-7, the V gene TRBV4-1, with 7 positions matching TRBD1. The CDR3 runs 14 residues. Germline V gives CDR1 MGHRA, CDR2 YSYEKL. The ends lost 3 bases at V and 4 bases at J; junction bases unmatched: 6. CDR3: CASSQAGGRYEQYF. DNA for the CDR3: TGCGCCAGCAGCCAGGCAGGGGGAAGGTACGAGCAGTACTTC.